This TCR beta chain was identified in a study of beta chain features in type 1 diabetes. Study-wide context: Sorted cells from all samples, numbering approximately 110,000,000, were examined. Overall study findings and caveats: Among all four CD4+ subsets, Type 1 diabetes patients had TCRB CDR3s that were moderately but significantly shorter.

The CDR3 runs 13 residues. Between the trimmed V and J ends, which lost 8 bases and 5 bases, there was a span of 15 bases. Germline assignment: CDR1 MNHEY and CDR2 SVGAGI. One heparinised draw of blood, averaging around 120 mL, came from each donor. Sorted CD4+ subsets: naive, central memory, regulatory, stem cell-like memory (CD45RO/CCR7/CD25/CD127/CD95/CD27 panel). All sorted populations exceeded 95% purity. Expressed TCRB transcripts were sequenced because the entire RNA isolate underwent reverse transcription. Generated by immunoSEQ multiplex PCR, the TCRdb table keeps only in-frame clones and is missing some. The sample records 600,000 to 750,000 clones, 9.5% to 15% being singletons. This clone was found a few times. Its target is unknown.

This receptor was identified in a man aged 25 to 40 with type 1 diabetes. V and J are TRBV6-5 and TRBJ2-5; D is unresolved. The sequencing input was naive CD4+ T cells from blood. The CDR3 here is CASRIGRAETQYF. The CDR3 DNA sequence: TGTGCCAGCCGGATTGGAAGAGCCGAGACCCAGTACTTC.